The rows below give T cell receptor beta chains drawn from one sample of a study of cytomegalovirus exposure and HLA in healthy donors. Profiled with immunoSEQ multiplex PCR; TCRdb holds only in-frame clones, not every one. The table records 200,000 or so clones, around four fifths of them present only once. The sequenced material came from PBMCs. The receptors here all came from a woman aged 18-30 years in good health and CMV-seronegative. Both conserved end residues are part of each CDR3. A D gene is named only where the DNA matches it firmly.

cdr3_aa: CSVEGVGARVAGELLF
d_call: NA
v_call: TRBV29-1
j_call: TRBJ2-2

cdr3_aa: CASSLGQGLTYEQYF
d_call: TRBD1
v_call: TRBV5-5
j_call: TRBJ2-7

cdr3_aa: CASKRGQGRTDTQYF
d_call: TRBD1
v_call: TRBV19
j_call: TRBJ2-3

cdr3_aa: CASSAPKSGLAGGETQYF
d_call: TRBD2
v_call: TRBV9
j_call: TRBJ2-5

cdr3_aa: CASSFPPGQGVTGELFF
d_call: TRBD1
v_call: TRBV5-1
j_call: TRBJ2-2

cdr3_aa: CASSAGGDTQYF
d_call: NA
v_call: TRBV9
j_call: TRBJ2-3

cdr3_aa: CASSLSLVDTQYF
d_call: NA
v_call: TRBV27
j_call: TRBJ2-3

cdr3_aa: CASSFLLAGVPDTQYF
d_call: TRBD2
v_call: TRBV5-1
j_call: TRBJ2-3

cdr3_aa: CASSPGQGEGYTF
d_call: TRBD1
v_call: TRBV5-1
j_call: TRBJ1-2

cdr3_aa: CASTSAYSDNEQFF
d_call: NA
v_call: TRBV7-9
j_call: TRBJ2-1

cdr3_aa: CASSLGEAGGATDTQYF
d_call: TRBD2
v_call: TRBV5-8
j_call: TRBJ2-3

cdr3_aa: CASGLNAGVTEAFF
d_call: NA
v_call: TRBV12-5
j_call: TRBJ1-1

cdr3_aa: CASSQGAQGSEAFF
d_call: NA
v_call: TRBV4-1
j_call: TRBJ1-1

cdr3_aa: CASIPGQGIIGAFF
d_call: TRBD1
v_call: TRBV19
j_call: TRBJ1-1

cdr3_aa: CASRGRVNEKLFF
d_call: NA
v_call: TRBV6-6
j_call: TRBJ1-4

cdr3_aa: CSSSFLSGSWGGELFF
d_call: TRBD2
v_call: TRBV7-9
j_call: TRBJ2-2

cdr3_aa: CAISGMGGGLETQYF
d_call: NA
v_call: TRBV10-3
j_call: TRBJ2-5

cdr3_aa: CASSGQVDTEAFF
d_call: NA
v_call: TRBV6-1
j_call: TRBJ1-1

cdr3_aa: CASSPDRGRINTEAFF
d_call: TRBD1
v_call: TRBV19
j_call: TRBJ1-1

cdr3_aa: CARKTGPYSNQPQHF
d_call: TRBD1
v_call: TRBV12-5
j_call: TRBJ1-5

cdr3_aa: CAISASGGEGYTF
d_call: TRBD1
v_call: TRBV10-3
j_call: TRBJ1-2

cdr3_aa: CASSLPGGLGYTF
d_call: TRBD1
v_call: TRBV28
j_call: TRBJ1-2

cdr3_aa: CASSELGTPHTDTQYF
d_call: NA
v_call: TRBV25-1
j_call: TRBJ2-3

cdr3_aa: CASSPPQGLIGYTF
d_call: NA
v_call: TRBV18
j_call: TRBJ1-2

cdr3_aa: CASSVDVAGVNEQYF
d_call: TRBD2
v_call: TRBV9
j_call: TRBJ2-7

cdr3_aa: CASSLVGASLDEQFF
d_call: NA
v_call: TRBV7-8
j_call: TRBJ2-1

cdr3_aa: CASRLAGGREQYF
d_call: TRBD2
v_call: TRBV7-3
j_call: TRBJ2-7

cdr3_aa: CASAVSVNQPQHF
d_call: NA
v_call: TRBV7-2
j_call: TRBJ1-5

cdr3_aa: CASSLAGTGIGEQFF
d_call: TRBD1
v_call: TRBV5-1
j_call: TRBJ2-1

cdr3_aa: CASSRQGGTEAFF
d_call: NA
v_call: TRBV19
j_call: TRBJ1-1

cdr3_aa: CASSEAPQGPDTQYF
d_call: NA
v_call: TRBV2
j_call: TRBJ2-3

cdr3_aa: CAGRHGTDNYGYTF
d_call: TRBD1
v_call: TRBV27
j_call: TRBJ1-2

cdr3_aa: CASSLVGGAYEQYF
d_call: TRBD2
v_call: TRBV5-1
j_call: TRBJ2-7

cdr3_aa: CASSQGQVENEQYF
d_call: TRBD1
v_call: TRBV5-1
j_call: TRBJ2-7

cdr3_aa: CASSYQDLAEAFF
d_call: NA
v_call: TRBV18
j_call: TRBJ1-1

cdr3_aa: CASSLVLGPGRKPWANYGYTF
d_call: NA
v_call: TRBV7-7
j_call: TRBJ1-2

cdr3_aa: CATQRVAGAPNEQFF
d_call: NA
v_call: TRBV19
j_call: TRBJ2-1

cdr3_aa: CSATRGETQYF
d_call: NA
v_call: TRBV20-1
j_call: TRBJ2-5

cdr3_aa: CASSLALQRGEGDTQYF
d_call: TRBD2
v_call: TRBV5-1
j_call: TRBJ2-3

cdr3_aa: CASSLFSGEDNQPQHF
d_call: NA
v_call: TRBV19
j_call: TRBJ1-5